This T cell receptor (beta chain) originates from a study of T cell responses to AZD1222 COVID-19 vaccine. Whole-study findings and limits: Repertoires were obtained solely post-peak T cell response. Baseline seropositives among AZD1222 recipients totaled only 5 to 7. Spike was spanned by vaccine-associated CD4 TCRs, which were dominant at 160-218 and 743-854.

Assay used: immunoSEQ multiplex PCR; TCRdb lists only in-frame clones, some missing. The table includes around 110,000 clones, around nine tenths detected once. Germline-derived CDR1 and CDR2 are SGHNT and YYREEE (reference sequence). This CDR3 is 16 amino acids long. The trim removed 4 bases at V and 4 bases at J, leaving 12 bases unmatched. Only one count was recorded for this clone. Its specificity is unknown. V gene TRBV5-4 combines with J gene TRBJ2-7; the match to TRBD1 covers 9 bases. Sample: peripheral blood, taken 28 days after the second AZD1222 dose. The TCR originated in an adult who received the AZD1222 COVID-19 vaccine. CDR3 DNA: TGTGCCAGCAGCACGGGGCGCGGACAGGGGTGGTACGAGCAGTACTTC. Translated: CASSTGRGQGWYEQYF.